This is a list of T cell receptor beta chains from one sample in a study of shared clonotypes between healthy human individuals. The protocol was immunoSEQ multiplex PCR, while the TCRdb copy is restricted to in-frame clones and leaves out a portion. The sample lists roughly 1,500,000 clones, less than 99% occurring once. The sequencing input was naive CD4+ T cells sorted from blood. Receptors were obtained from a man aged 30-40 years in good health. Both conserved end residues are part of each CDR3. The order of the fields is V gene, clone size, D gene, J gene, CDR3 protein, CDR3 DNA. D genes are given only for firm matches. Clone size appears in some rows only: once, few, many, or a class for an expanded clone.

V: TRBV11-2
size: .
D: TRBD1
J: TRBJ1-2
CDR3: CASSFAGTGTYGYTF
DNA: TGTGCCAGCAGCTTCGCTGGGACAGGGACCTATGGCTACACCTTC

V: TRBV15
size: .
D: .
J: TRBJ2-1
CDR3: CATSSENEQFF
DNA: TGTGCCACCAGCTCGGAAAATGAGCAGTTCTTC

V: TRBV19
size: .
D: TRBD2
J: TRBJ2-2
CDR3: CASERDASGELFF
DNA: TGTGCCAGTGAGCGGGATGCCTCCGGGGAGCTGTTTTTT

V: TRBV7-9
size: .
D: TRBD1
J: TRBJ2-1
CDR3: CASSSGQGWLADFNEQFF
DNA: TGTGCCAGCAGCTCAGGACAGGGGTGGCTAGCGGACTTTAATGAGCAGTTCTTC

V: TRBV4-1
size: .
D: .
J: TRBJ2-2
CDR3: CASSHRQYTGELFF
DNA: TGCGCCAGCAGCCACCGTCAGTACACCGGGGAGCTGTTTTTT

V: TRBV18
size: .
D: TRBD2
J: TRBJ2-2
CDR3: CASSPLPSGRSNTGELFF
DNA: TGTGCCAGCTCACCACTACCTAGCGGGAGGTCGAACACCGGGGAGCTGTTTTTT

V: TRBV19
size: .
D: TRBD1
J: TRBJ2-2
CDR3: CASSRTGQGGELFF
DNA: TGTGCCAGTAGTAGGACAGGGCAGGGCGGGGAGCTGTTTTTT

V: TRBV7-2
size: once
D: TRBD2
J: TRBJ2-7
CDR3: CASSSRGVIAGGPAYEQYF
DNA: TGTGCCAGCAGCTCGCGTGGGGTGATAGCGGGAGGGCCAGCCTACGAGCAGTACTTC

V: TRBV25-1
size: .
D: TRBD1
J: TRBJ2-7
CDR3: CASSLLGRGFVGEQYF
DNA: TGTGCCAGCAGTCTCCTGGGCAGGGGGTTTGTGGGCGAGCAGTACTTC

V: TRBV6-1
size: .
D: .
J: TRBJ2-6
CDR3: CASSKAQGLGANVLTF
DNA: TGTGCCAGCAGTAAAGCACAGGGACTTGGGGCCAACGTCCTGACTTTC

V: TRBV5-1
size: .
D: .
J: TRBJ1-2
CDR3: CASSLSQGVHGYTF
DNA: TGCGCCAGCAGCTTATCACAGGGAGTCCATGGCTACACCTTC

V: TRBV5-1
size: .
D: TRBD2
J: TRBJ2-3
CDR3: CASSSPLLLASSTDTQYF
DNA: TGCGCCAGCAGCTCGCCCCTACTACTAGCGTCGAGCACAGATACGCAGTATTTT

V: TRBV4-2
size: .
D: TRBD2
J: TRBJ2-7
CDR3: CASSQRAGLAGENYEQYF
DNA: TGTGCCAGCAGCCAAAGGGCGGGACTAGCGGGAGAGAACTACGAGCAGTACTTC

V: TRBV5-1
size: .
D: .
J: TRBJ1-1
CDR3: CASSLAQGVEDTEAFF
DNA: TGCGCCAGCAGCTTGGCCCAGGGTGTGGAAGACACTGAAGCTTTCTTT

V: TRBV5-1
size: .
D: .
J: TRBJ1-5
CDR3: CASSLSGQPQHF
DNA: TGCGCCAGCAGCCTATCAGGGCAGCCCCAGCATTTT

V: TRBV5-1
size: .
D: TRBD1
J: TRBJ1-2
CDR3: CASSLDRELGGYTF
DNA: TGCGCCAGCAGTCTGGACAGGGAGTTAGGTGGCTACACCTTC

V: TRBV7-2
size: .
D: TRBD2
J: TRBJ2-3
CDR3: CASSGRTSGRDTQYF
DNA: TGTGCCAGCAGCGGGCGGACTAGCGGGAGGGATACGCAGTATTTT

V: TRBV5-1
size: .
D: .
J: TRBJ1-1
CDR3: CASSSTLTGLPMNTEAFF
DNA: TGCGCCAGCAGCTCAACCCTAACCGGTCTACCGATGAACACTGAAGCTTTCTTT

V: TRBV25-1
size: .
D: .
J: TRBJ2-7
CDR3: CASSELDGLPYEQYF
DNA: TGTGCCAGCAGTGAACTAGACGGACTCCCCTACGAGCAGTACTTC

V: TRBV5-4
size: once
D: .
J: TRBJ1-2
CDR3: CASSLVGLGSGYTF
DNA: TGTGCCAGCAGCTTGGTGGGCCTGGGCAGTGGCTACACCTTC

V: TRBV27
size: .
D: .
J: TRBJ2-3
CDR3: CAPGGFSGEPTDTQYF
DNA: TGTGCCCCTGGGGGGTTTTCGGGGGAGCCCACAGATACGCAGTATTTT

V: TRBV18
size: .
D: TRBD2
J: TRBJ2-7
CDR3: CASSRYSGLASYEQYF
DNA: TGTGCCAGCTCGCGCTATTCAGGACTAGCCTCCTACGAGCAGTACTTC

V: TRBV7-8
size: .
D: TRBD1
J: TRBJ2-7
CDR3: CASSQWGRGQRAYEQYF
DNA: TGTGCCAGCAGCCAATGGGGCAGGGGACAGCGAGCCTACGAGCAGTACTTC

V: TRBV10-1
size: .
D: .
J: TRBJ2-2
CDR3: CASSSAAGELFF
DNA: TGCGCCAGCAGTTCGGCGGCCGGGGAGCTGTTTTTT

V: TRBV6-5
size: .
D: .
J: TRBJ2-7
CDR3: CASSPTGGLLVEQYF
DNA: TGTGCCAGCAGTCCGACAGGTGGCCTCCTTGTTGAGCAGTACTTC

V: TRBV5-1
size: .
D: TRBD2
J: TRBJ2-3
CDR3: CASRRRAGGGTDTQYF
DNA: TGCGCCAGCAGGAGACGAGCGGGAGGAGGGACAGATACGCAGTATTTT

V: TRBV2
size: .
D: .
J: TRBJ2-3
CDR3: CASSETRADTQYF
DNA: TGTGCCAGCAGTGAAACACGGGCTGATACGCAGTATTTT

V: TRBV19
size: .
D: TRBD2
J: TRBJ2-7
CDR3: CASSTPGGRNEQYF
DNA: TGTGCCAGTAGTACCCCCGGCGGGAGGAACGAGCAGTACTTC